The table lists the clone carrying this TCR beta chain with a few counts. Using its own MiXCR run on the 5' RACE reads, TCRdb lists one record per CDR3 protein. The repertoire includes roughly 300,000 distinct CDR3 sequences, roughly 8.6% of them detected once, and roughly a sixth sits in the top ten. Trimming cost V 6 bases and J 1 base, with 15 bases left between them. The CDR3 sequence is 15 residues long. These data originate in a study of T cells after yellow fever vaccination. Sequencing was performed on PBMCs, taken roughly seven weeks after the first yellow fever vaccination. V gene TRBV12-3 or TRBV12-4 combines with J gene TRBJ1-1, with D uncertain. The TCR sequence derives from a man in his late teens or twenties who received the YFV17D yellow fever vaccine. The CDR3 DNA reads TGTGCCAGCAGCTCCGGGTCGGGGTCGAACACTGAAGCTTTCTTT. This encodes CASSSGSGSNTEAFF.